These 28 T cell receptor beta chains came from one sample sequenced in a study of cytomegalovirus exposure and HLA in healthy donors. The study ran its PCR with 60 Vbeta and 13 Jbeta primers. Clones were sequenced by immunoSEQ multiplex PCR, and TCRdb holds only the in-frame ones, with some missing. The sample includes around 100,000 clones, 70% to 80% seen only once; the top ten take 5% to 6%. The material sequenced was PBMCs. The source of these receptors is a woman in her twenties or thirties in good health and CMV-seropositive.

The rearrangement joins TRBV5-4 to TRBJ2-7; a possible D gene is TRBD2 (5 bases). Germline V gives CDR1 SGHNT, CDR2 YYREEE (reference sequence). The CDR3 sequence is 12 residues long. With 3 bases removed from V and 6 bases from J, the gap between germline ends came to 10 bases. CDR3 region: CASSSDAGEQYF. DNA of the CDR3: TGTGCCAGCAGCTCAGATGCGGGCGAGCAGTACTTC.

The chain recombines TRBV5-1 with TRBJ2-7; D possibly corresponds to TRBD1 (5 bases). The V end lost 0 bases, the J end lost 2 bases, and 12 bases lay between the germline ends. The germline gives CDR1 SGHRS, CDR2 YFSETQ. The CDR3 consists of 15 residues. For the CDR3, the DNA is TGCGCCAGCAGCTTGGGGACAAACCCGACCTACGAGCAGTACTTC. It is translated as CASSLGTNPTYEQYF. Full variable domain (remainder filled in from reference TRBV5-1 and TRBJ2-7): KAGVTQTPRYLIKTRGQQVTLSCSPISGHRSVSWYQQTPGQGLQFLFEYFSETQRNKGNFPGRFSGRQFSNSRSEMNVSTLELGDSALYLCASSLGTNPTYEQYFGPGTRLTVT.

The J gene is TRBJ2-5, the V gene TRBV6-1, with 8 bases aligning to TRBD1. The DNA end favors TRBJ2-7, so the J call may be wrong. This CDR3 has 15 amino acids. Per germline, CDR1 MNHNS and CDR2 SASEGT. This CDR3 is CASSERQGYSYEQYF. In DNA, the CDR3 is TGTGCCAGCAGTGAACGACAGGGGTATTCCTACGAGCAGTACTTC.

This chain connects TRBV6-6 to TRBJ1-3; D possibly corresponds to TRBD1 (6 bases). CDR1 and CDR2 from the germline V gene are MNHNY and SVGAGI (reference sequence). V was clipped by 4 bases and J by 2 bases, with 9 bases between them. The CDR3 totals 14 residues. As DNA, the CDR3 is TGTGCCAGCAGTTTACAGGGAACTGGAAACACCATATATTTT. This gives the protein CASSLQGTGNTIYF.

The rearrangement links TRBV2 to TRBJ2-2; the D gene is possibly TRBD2 (6 bases). The V and J ends lost 7 bases and 6 bases respectively, with 21 bases between them. The CDR3 consists of 16 residues. Per germline, CDR1 SNHLY and CDR2 FYNNEI. The CDR3 sequence: CASTPSGGMSPGELFF. CDR3 bases: TGTGCCAGCACCCCCTCCGGCGGGATGTCTCCCGGGGAGCTGTTTTTT.

This chain links TRBV4-1 with TRBJ1-5, with a possible D match to TRBD1 (5 bases). Germline CDR1 and CDR2: MGHRA and YSYEKL. The V end was cut by 2 bases, the J end by 4 bases, with 15 bases between. The CDR3 covers 16 residues. The CDR3 here is CASSQWGGIGNQPQHF. The CDR3 DNA reads as TGCGCCAGCAGCCAATGGGGGGGGATCGGAAATCAGCCCCAGCATTTT.

The V gene is TRBV11-2, the J gene TRBJ2-2, with TRBD2 identical over 8 bases. Unmatched junction bases numbered 6, after V lost 3 bases and J lost 0 bases. This CDR3 is built from 17 residues. Germline V lookup: CDR1 SGHAT, CDR2 FQNNGV. CDR3 sequence: CASSFPRLAPNTGELFF. The DNA of the CDR3 is TGTGCCAGCAGCTTTCCGCGACTAGCGCCGAACACCGGGGAGCTGTTTTTT.

J is TRBJ1-1 and V is TRBV18; the D gene is possibly TRBD1 (6 bases). CDR3 length equals 16 residues. Trimming removed 4 bases at V and 1 base at J, with 16 bases between. Germline CDR1 reads KGHSH; CDR2 reads LQKENI. The CDR3 DNA is TGTGCCAGCTCACACCCTGGGACAACAGGGAACACTGAAGCTTTCTTT. Protein: CASSHPGTTGNTEAFF. The full variable domain, rest sourced from reference TRBV18 and TRBJ1-1, is NAGVMQNPRHLVRRRGQEARLRCSPMKGHSHVYWYRQLPEEGLKFMVYLQKENIIDESGMPKERFSAEFPKEGPSILRIQQVVRGDSAAYFCASSHPGTTGNTEAFFGQGTRLTVV.

J is TRBJ1-6 and V is TRBV7-6; TRBD1 matches 7 bases. The germline V gene encodes CDR1 SGHVS and CDR2 FNYEAQ. V trimming: 2 bases; J trimming: 7 bases; junction bases outside the gene matches: 8. The CDR3 runs 16 residues. This CDR3 is CASSLSAGTENSPLHF. The CDR3 DNA reads as TGTGCCAGCAGCTTAAGTGCTGGGACAGAAAATTCACCCCTCCACTTT.

The gene calls are TRBV10-3 and TRBJ2-3; TRBD2 matches 13 bases. V lost 3 bases, J lost 5 bases, and 8 bases stayed unmatched. CDR1 is ENHRY and CDR2 is SYGVKD in the germline V gene. CDR3 length equals 17 residues. CDR3 coding DNA: TGTGCCATCAGTGAATTAGGACTAGCGGGAGTAGGAGATACGCAGTATTTT. Translation: CAISELGLAGVGDTQYF.

In this sample, this clone turned up once. The V call is TRBV4-1, the J call TRBJ1-1; D might be TRBD1 (5 bases). Germline assignment: CDR1 MGHRA and CDR2 YSYEKL. The CDR3 covers 14 residues. V gave up 7 bases and J gave up 0 bases, with 12 bases separating them. The CDR3 region is CASTLGLMNTEAFF. The DNA for the CDR3 is TGCGCCAGCACGTTGGGGCTCATGAACACTGAAGCTTTCTTT.

The chain links TRBV9 to TRBJ2-7, with 10 bases lining up with TRBD2. The germline gives CDR1 SGDLS, CDR2 YYNGEE. This CDR3 spans 15 amino acids. Germline trimming cut 0 bases from V and 7 bases from J; bases unmatched to any gene: 7. CDR3 protein: CASSVDASGGLEQYF. CDR3 DNA sequence: TGTGCCAGCAGCGTAGACGCTAGCGGGGGATTGGAGCAGTACTTC.

V and J are TRBV28 and TRBJ2-7; TRBD2 aligns across 9 bases. Unmatched junction bases numbered 13, after V lost 9 bases and J lost 4 bases. Germline V gene data show CDR1 as MDHEN and CDR2 as SYDVKM. This CDR3 spans 15 amino acids. In nucleotides, the CDR3 is TGTGCCAGTGTAGCGGGAGCGCGATCGGGGTACGAGCAGTACTTC. Protein product: CASVAGARSGYEQYF. Using reference TRBV28 and TRBJ2-7 for the parts outside the CDR3, the full variable domain is DVKVTQSSRYLVKRTGEKVFLECVQDMDHENMFWYRQDPGLGLRLIYFSYDVKMKEKGDIPEGYSVSREKKERFSLILESASTNQTSMYLCASVAGARSGYEQYFGPGTRLTVT.

In this sample, this clone turned up once. The J gene is TRBJ2-1, the V gene TRBV10-3; TRBD1 matches at 7 bases. This CDR3 contains 13 residues. Germline loops: CDR1 ENHRY, CDR2 SYGVKD. V shed 3 bases and J 10 bases; nucleotides not matched to a gene: 6. The CDR3 DNA reads as TGTGCCATCAGTGATAGGACAGGACACGAGCAGTTCTTC. Protein product: CAISDRTGHEQFF.

The V call is TRBV9, the J call TRBJ2-3, with D tentatively TRBD2 (5 bases). V was shortened by 2 bases and J by 1 base, with 11 bases between the two germline ends. The CDR3 loop spans 15 amino acids. CDR1 SGDLS and CDR2 YYNGEE come from the germline V gene. CDR3 protein: CASSVWYSGTDTQYF. CDR3 bases: TGTGCCAGCAGCGTCTGGTATAGCGGCACAGATACGCAGTATTTT.

On this clone: A read error may account for a junction end that differs from germline. This chain uses TRBV6-5 with TRBJ2-7, with a tentative D call TRBD1 (5 bases). CDR1 and CDR2 from the germline V gene are MNHEY and SVGAGI. This CDR3 region has 14 residues. The CDR3 sequence: CASSYLSRVGEQCF. The CDR3 coding sequence is TGTGCCAGCAGTTATCTTTCCAGGGTAGGCGAGCAGTGCTTC.

This chain uses TRBV19 with TRBJ2-5, with D maybe TRBD2 (6 bases). With 0 bases removed from V and 7 bases from J, the gap between germline ends came to 9 bases. CDR1 and CDR2 from the germline V gene are LNHDA and SQIVND (reference sequence). The CDR3 loop spans 13 amino acids. The CDR3 region is CASSIEGLPTQYF. In DNA form, the CDR3 reads TGTGCCAGTAGTATAGAGGGACTCCCGACCCAGTACTTC.

The rearrangement uses TRBV11-3 and TRBJ1-1, with 7 bases lining up with TRBD1. The CDR3 is made up of 18 amino acids. The V segment lost 5 bases and the J segment 3 bases; nucleotides outside the gene matches: 18. CDR1 SGHNT and CDR2 YENEEA come from the germline V gene. This CDR3 is CASSHQPLIGGEYTEAFF. The CDR3 DNA reads as TGTGCCAGCAGCCACCAACCGTTGATAGGGGGCGAGTACACTGAAGCTTTCTTT.

The CDR3 bases are TGTGCCAGCAGGCCACAGGGGTATAGTAATGAAAAACTGTTTTTT. It specifies CASRPQGYSNEKLFF. The chain is built from TRBV7-9 and TRBJ1-4; TRBD1 matches at 7 bases. The V and J ends lost 6 bases and 4 bases, in that order; junction bases with no gene match: 8. The CDR3 consists of 15 residues. The germline V gene has CDR1 SEHNR and CDR2 FQNEAQ (reference sequence).

V and J are TRBV29-1 and TRBJ2-7, with TRBD1 identical over 10 bases. The CDR3 is 13 amino acids. Germline trimming cut 4 bases from V and 7 bases from J; bases unmatched to any gene: 7. Germline CDR1 and CDR2: SQVTM and ANQGSEA. The chain's CDR3 is CSVGRDRGSEQYF. For the CDR3, the DNA is TGCAGCGTTGGGAGGGACAGGGGTTCAGAGCAGTACTTC.

The chain recombines TRBV16 with TRBJ2-7, with 7 bases lining up with TRBD2. Germline V CDR1 and CDR2: KGHSY, FQNENV. V was clipped by 1 base and J by 6 bases; unmatched bases: 15. CDR3 size: 17 residues. CDR3 nucleotide sequence: TGTGCCAGCAGCCAATGGGGCAGGGACTACTTTGTAACCGAGCAGTACTTC. Protein product: CASSQWGRDYFVTEQYF.

CDR3 amino acids: CASSSDRPGTEAFF. The DNA of the CDR3 is TGCGCCAGCAGCTCCGACAGGCCGGGCACTGAAGCTTTCTTT. The chain carries TRBV5-1 and TRBJ1-1; D might be TRBD1 (6 bases). This CDR3 has 14 amino acids. Germline V gene lookup returns CDR1 SGHRS and CDR2 YFSETQ. V was clipped by 3 bases and J by 4 bases, with 13 bases between them. Combining the CDR3 with reference TRBV5-1 and TRBJ1-1 gives the whole variable domain KAGVTQTPRYLIKTRGQQVTLSCSPISGHRSVSWYQQTPGQGLQFLFEYFSETQRNKGNFPGRFSGRQFSNSRSEMNVSTLELGDSALYLCASSSDRPGTEAFFGQGTRLTVV.

The V gene is TRBV7-2, the J gene TRBJ2-1; 9 bases agree with TRBD2. The ends lost 1 base at V and 4 bases at J; junction bases unmatched: 14. Per germline, CDR1 SGHTA and CDR2 FQGNSA. The CDR3 extends over 19 amino acids. CDR3 protein: CASSLGSRVAGAPYNEQFF. The DNA for the CDR3 is TGTGCCAGCAGCTTAGGCTCGAGGGTAGCGGGAGCTCCTTACAATGAGCAGTTCTTC.

The chain links TRBV7-2 to TRBJ2-7; D uncertain. The CDR3 is 13 residues long. Germline V gives CDR1 SGHTA, CDR2 FQGNSA. V lost 3 bases and J lost 3, with 9 bases in between. The CDR3 DNA sequence: TGTGCCAGCAGCTTTTTCGTAGACTACGAGCAGTACTTC. Its translation: CASSFFVDYEQYF.

The chain joins TRBV5-1 to TRBJ1-1; a possible D gene is TRBD1 (5 bases). Germline CDR1 SGHRS, CDR2 YFSETQ. V was shortened by 3 bases and J by 3 bases, with 12 bases between the two germline ends. CDR3 length: 14 residues. The CDR3 DNA reads TGCGCCAGCAGCTCCGGGGGAGGTGACACTGAAGCTTTCTTT. Its protein is CASSSGGGDTEAFF.

Remarks on this clone: The germline gene is not matched at one end of the junction; a read error may be the cause. CDR3 coding DNA: TGTTCCAGCAGCTTATCCTTAGGGGACTACGAGCAGTACTTC. It is translated as CSSSLSLGDYEQYF. The chain is built from TRBV7-9 and TRBJ2-7; possible D gene TRBD1, 5 bases. Germline V gene data show CDR1 as SEHNR and CDR2 as FQNEAQ (reference sequence). The CDR3 extends over 14 amino acids.

The chain recombines TRBV19 with TRBJ1-1; TRBD1 agrees at 7 bases. The V gene end was trimmed by 4 bases and the J gene end by 3 bases; junction bases not matched to a gene: 5. The CDR3 consists of 14 residues. Germline-derived CDR1 and CDR2 are LNHDA and SQIVND (reference sequence). The CDR3 DNA reads TGTGCCAGTAGTAATCGTCAGGGGGACACTGAAGCTTTCTTT. Its protein product is CASSNRQGDTEAFF.

The V call is TRBV5-1, the J call TRBJ1-5, with D possibly being TRBD1 (5 bases). Germline CDR1 SGHRS, CDR2 YFSETQ. V gave up 0 bases and J gave up 1 base, with 5 bases separating them. This CDR3 spans 14 amino acids. CDR3 in amino acids: CASSLGGSNQPQHF. CDR3 sequence (DNA): TGCGCCAGCAGCTTGGGGGGCAGCAATCAGCCCCAGCATTTT.